The clone carrying this T cell receptor (beta chain) was seen only once. This record comes from a study of chemoradiotherapy in HPV16-positive cancers. Clones were sequenced by immunoSEQ multiplex PCR, and TCRdb holds only the in-frame ones, with some missing. Counted here are about 29,000 clones, roughly nine tenths occurring once; the ten biggest clones make up under 25%. Germline V gene data show CDR1 as SEHNR and CDR2 as FQNEAQ (reference sequence). The CDR3 is made up of 16 amino acids. V lost 5 bases to trimming and J lost 3 bases, with 16 bases between them. This TCR was sampled from a human donor with HPV-associated anogenital cancer. Sequenced here: blood, sampled from a patient who underwent chemoradiotherapy. This chain uses TRBV7-9 with TRBJ2-2, with a weak D call TRBD2 (6 bases). CDR3 residues: CASSPRGSGHTGELFF. DNA of the CDR3: TGTGCCAGCAGCCCCCGAGGTAGCGGCCACACCGGGGAGCTGTTTTTT.